The next 22 T cell receptor beta chains were all read from a single sample in a study of T cell repertoires in cytomegalovirus infection. Using its own MiXCR run on the reads, TCRdb lists one record per CDR3 protein. In the table there are around 340,000 distinct CDR3 sequences, approximately 32% of which are singletons. Their antigens are not known. The sequences come from cultured PBMCs, collected from culture after CMV antigen stimulation. Source of these receptors: a human donor in good health (CMV status not recorded). Some clones in this sample may be carry-over from other donors' samples.

This clonotype was seen a handful of times. The V gene is TRBV10-3, the J gene TRBJ1-2; no clear D gene. V was shortened by 6 bases and J by 4 bases, with 12 bases between the two germline ends. This CDR3 has 13 amino acids. Per the germline V gene, CDR1 is ENHRY and CDR2 is SYGVKD. The CDR3 spells CAIRGIGSYGYTF. The CDR3 DNA reads TGTGCCATCAGAGGTATAGGGAGCTATGGCTACACCTTC.

This clonotype was detected a few times. The chain joins TRBV12-3 or TRBV12-4 to TRBJ1-3; D not certain. Trimming removed 3 bases at V and 3 bases at J, with 9 bases between. The CDR3 extends over 14 amino acids. The CDR3 DNA reads as TGTGCCAGCAGTTTCTCGGAAGGTGGAAACACCATATATTTT. Its translation is CASSFSEGGNTIYF.

This chain links TRBV6-1 with TRBJ1-1; D ambiguous. V was trimmed by 7 bases and J by 8 bases, leaving 11 bases between them. Germline V gene data show CDR1 as MNHNS and CDR2 as SASEGT. This CDR3 comprises 11 residues. The CDR3 sequence: CASNHRVEAFF. CDR3 nucleotide sequence: TGTGCCAGCAATCATAGGGTGGAAGCTTTCTTT.

This clonotype was seen many times. V and J are TRBV7-2 and TRBJ2-6; no clear D gene. CDR3 length: 14 amino acids. V lost 5 bases to trimming and J lost 0 bases, with 5 bases between them. The germline V gene encodes CDR1 SGHTA and CDR2 FQGNSA. Here the CDR3 DNA reads TGTGCCAGCAGCGCTAACTCTGGGGCCAACGTCCTGACTTTC. Protein sequence: CASSANSGANVLTF.

The chain is built from TRBV15 and TRBJ1-2; D is ambiguous. The CDR3 has 12 residues. Germline CDR1 reads LNHNV; CDR2 reads YYDKDF (reference sequence). V was clipped by 3 bases and J by 4 bases, with 6 bases between them. CDR3 sequence: CATSSGGYGYTF. The CDR3 DNA reads as TGTGCCACCAGCAGCGGCGGCTATGGCTACACCTTC.

This clonotype was seen a handful of times. The V gene is TRBV10-3, the J gene TRBJ1-1; D not certain. The CDR3 runs 12 residues. V lost 3 bases and J lost 4, with 6 bases in between. Per germline, CDR1 ENHRY and CDR2 SYGVKD. CDR3 sequence reads: CAISELGTEAFF. In nucleotides, the CDR3 is TGTGCCATCAGTGAATTGGGCACTGAAGCTTTCTTT.

The CDR3 DNA follows: TGTGCCAGCAGCGGTGGACAGGGGATCTCTCAGCCCCAGCATTTT. It is translated as CASSGGQGISQPQHF. The gene calls are TRBV7-9 and TRBJ1-5; 9 nucleotides line up with TRBD1. CDR3 length: 15 residues. Germline trimming cut 5 bases from V and 6 bases from J; bases unmatched to any gene: 8. CDR1 is SEHNR, CDR2 FQNEAQ, per germline (reference sequence).

This clonotype was picked up many times. The chain employs TRBV7-2 and TRBJ2-7; TRBD2 aligns across 9 bases. V trimming: 0 bases; J trimming: 6 bases; junction bases outside the gene matches: 15. The length of the CDR3 is 18 residues. Germline V lookup: CDR1 SGHTA, CDR2 FQGNSA. CDR3 in amino acids: CASSLAPSGTRAGVEQYF. Written as DNA, the CDR3 is TGTGCCAGCAGCTTAGCCCCTAGCGGGACTCGAGCCGGGGTCGAGCAGTACTTC.

This clonotype occurred a few times. The J gene is TRBJ2-4, the V gene TRBV6-1, with TRBD2 as a possible D gene (6 bases). This CDR3 has 15 amino acids. Germline V gene data show CDR1 as MNHNS and CDR2 as SASEGT. V lost 6 bases and J 0 bases, leaving 12 bases between the germline ends. CDR3 in DNA: TGTGCCAGCAGCGAGCGGGTTCGAGCCAAAAACATTCAGTACTTC. Translating it yields CASSERVRAKNIQYF.

The chain joins TRBV12-3 or TRBV12-4 to TRBJ2-3; D may be TRBD2 (5 bases). V lost 7 bases to trimming and J lost 3 bases, with 11 bases between them. This CDR3 spans 13 amino acids. CDR3 protein: CASTPTGTDTQYF. As DNA, the CDR3 is TGTGCCAGCACTCCTACGGGGACAGATACGCAGTATTTT.

The chain employs TRBV4-1 and TRBJ1-2; a weak D match, TRBD1 (5 bases). The CDR3 loop spans 14 amino acids. Trimming took 1 base from V and 4 from J, leaving 10 bases between them. Germline V CDR1 and CDR2: MGHRA, YSYEKL. CDR3 sequence (DNA): TGCGCCAGCAGCCAAGGGGGGAGCACCTATGGCTACACCTTC. Translation gives CASSQGGSTYGYTF.

This clonotype appeared a few times. This chain uses TRBV7-2 with TRBJ2-3; no reliable D call. V lost 6 bases and J 8 bases, leaving 18 bases between the germline ends. Germline V CDR1 and CDR2: SGHTA, FQGNSA. This CDR3 spans 14 amino acids. CDR3 region: CASSSGLAYGTQYF. The DNA of the CDR3 is TGTGCCAGCAGTTCCGGTCTCGCCTACGGTACGCAGTATTTT.

V usage is TRBV30 and J usage is TRBJ1-4; the match to TRBD1 covers 10 bases. CDR1 is GTSNPN, CDR2 SVGIG, per germline (reference sequence). The CDR3 length is 15 residues. Losses at the gene ends were 1 base for V and 8 bases for J; bases not matched to a gene: 7. For the CDR3, the DNA is TGTGCCTGGAGTGGACCGGGACAGGGGAGGGAAAAACTGTTTTTT. Protein sequence: CAWSGPGQGREKLFF. The whole variable domain, remainder taken from reference TRBV30 and TRBJ1-4, is SQTIHQWPATLVQPVGSPLSLECTVEGTSNPNLYWYRQAAGRGLQLLFYSVGIGQISSEVPQNLSASRPQDRQFILSSKKLLLSDSGFYLCAWSGPGQGREKLFFGSGTQLSVL.

The J gene is TRBJ2-3, the V gene TRBV9; 8 nucleotides match TRBD2. The germline V gene has CDR1 SGDLS and CDR2 YYNGEE. This CDR3 spans 16 amino acids. V lost 2 bases and J lost 2; bases outside the gene matches: 7. The CDR3 sequence: CASSVLSGTHTDTQYF. CDR3 nucleotides: TGTGCCAGCAGCGTCCTTAGCGGGACCCACACAGATACGCAGTATTTT. Based on the CDR3 plus reference TRBV9 and TRBJ2-3, the full variable domain is DSGVTQTPKHLITATGQRVTLRCSPRSGDLSVYWYQQSLDQGLQFLIQYYNGEERAKGNILERFSAQQFPDLHSELNLSSLELGDSALYFCASSVLSGTHTDTQYFGPGTRLTVL.

The chain joins TRBV10-3 to TRBJ1-2; tentatively, D is TRBD1 (5 bases). V lost 4 bases, J lost 4 bases, and 16 bases lay in between. The CDR3 runs 15 residues. CDR1 and CDR2 from the germline V gene are ENHRY and SYGVKD. The CDR3 protein is CAISAREDSPYGYTF. The CDR3 nucleotides read TGTGCCATCAGTGCCAGGGAAGATTCCCCCTATGGCTACACCTTC.

This clonotype was detected only a few times. The J gene is TRBJ2-7, the V gene TRBV5-6, with D perhaps TRBD2 (5 bases). V was shortened by 6 bases and J by 0 bases, with 16 bases between the two germline ends. This CDR3 has 15 residues. Germline CDR1 and CDR2: SGHDT and YYEEEE. The chain's CDR3 is CASKAVEAASYEQYF. The CDR3 coding sequence is TGTGCCAGCAAAGCTGTGGAGGCCGCCTCCTACGAGCAGTACTTC. Drawing the rest from reference TRBV5-6 and TRBJ2-7, the complete variable domain is DAGVTQSPTHLIKTRGQQVTLRCSPKSGHDTVSWYQQALGQGPQFIFQYYEEEERQRGNFPDRFSGHQFPNYSSELNVNALLLGDSALYLCASKAVEAASYEQYFGPGTRLTVT.

The chain recombines TRBV10-3 with TRBJ2-1; 7 positions agree with TRBD2. Germline CDR1 and CDR2: ENHRY and SYGVKD. V shed 0 bases and J 4 bases; nucleotides not matched to a gene: 9. The CDR3 spans 17 residues. The CDR3 bases are TGTGCCATCAGTGAGTCGCACGGCGGGAGACCTTACAATGAGCAGTTCTTC. Protein sequence: CAISESHGGRPYNEQFF.

The chain is built from TRBV7-2 and TRBJ2-2; either TRBD1 or TRBD2 may fit D (5 bases each). Germline loops: CDR1 SGHTA, CDR2 FQGNSA. V gave up 5 bases and J gave up 2 bases, with 12 bases separating them. The CDR3 totals 15 residues. CDR3 sequence: CASSPPGTNTGELFF. CDR3 DNA: TGTGCCAGCAGCCCCCCCGGGACCAACACCGGGGAGCTGTTTTTT.

V is TRBV5-1 and J is TRBJ2-3, with 7 bases identical to TRBD1. Germline V CDR1 and CDR2: SGHRS, YFSETQ. This CDR3 has 14 amino acids. After removal of 2 bases from V and 3 bases from J, the junction contained 3 bases not matched to a gene. CDR3 sequence (DNA): TGCGCCAGCAGCTTCGGACAGGATACAGATACGCAGTATTTT. Translated, it gives CASSFGQDTDTQYF.

The rearrangement uses TRBV28 and TRBJ2-1, with 9 bases aligning to TRBD2. The junction had 12 bases not matched to a gene; V was cut back by 2 bases and J by 7 bases. The CDR3 has 17 amino acids. Germline loops: CDR1 MDHEN, CDR2 SYDVKM. CDR3 residues: CASSLRAGGAEGNEQFF. In nucleotides, the CDR3 is TGTGCCAGCAGTTTAAGGGCGGGAGGGGCAGAGGGGAATGAGCAGTTCTTC.

This sequence joins TRBV20-1 and TRBJ1-5; D gene uncertain. CDR3 length: 14 residues. V was shortened by 4 bases and J by 0 bases, with 10 bases between the two germline ends. Germline values: CDR1 DFQATT, CDR2 SNEGSKA (reference sequence). The CDR3 sequence: CSATQTNSNQPQHF. For the CDR3, the DNA is TGCAGTGCTACTCAGACAAATAGCAATCAGCCCCAGCATTTT.

The chain couples TRBV24-1 to TRBJ2-5; 11 bases are shared with TRBD1. CDR1 is KGHDR and CDR2 is SFDVKD in the germline V gene. The V gene end was trimmed by 6 bases and the J gene end by 0 bases; junction bases not matched to a gene: 8. This CDR3 spans 17 amino acids. DNA for the CDR3: TGTGCCACCAGTTCCTCGTGGGACAGGGGGTACCAAGAGACCCAGTACTTC. Translating it yields CATSSSWDRGYQETQYF.